Listed below are T cell receptor beta chains from one sample, sequenced in a study of shared clonotypes between healthy human individuals. Measured with immunoSEQ multiplex PCR; TCRdb has only the in-frame clones, and not every one. The sample lists a few million clones, roughly 92% occurring once. The sequencing sample was made of naive CD4+ T cells sorted from blood. Receptor source: a man between 18 and 29 years old in good health. CDR3s include the opening cysteine and the closing phenylalanine or tryptophan. The D gene is left open where the match is weak.

CDR3 protein: CSPNRGLGTNEKLFF; CDR3 DNA: TGCAGCCCCAACAGGGGGCTCGGAACTAATGAAAAACTGTTTTTT; D gene: TRBD1; V gene: TRBV29-1; J gene: TRBJ1-4
CDR3 protein: CASRQLAGNTIYF; CDR3 DNA: TGTGCCAGTCGACAGTTGGCTGGAAACACCATATATTTT; D gene: .; V gene: TRBV19; J gene: TRBJ1-3
CDR3 protein: CASSDSGGPQFF; CDR3 DNA: TGTGCCAGCAGTGACTCAGGGGGCCCCCAGTTCTTC; D gene: TRBD1; V gene: TRBV6-4; J gene: TRBJ2-1
CDR3 protein: CASSIKYAYEQYF; CDR3 DNA: TGTGCCAGTAGTATTAAGTACGCCTACGAGCAGTACTTC; D gene: .; V gene: TRBV19; J gene: TRBJ2-7
CDR3 protein: CASSNTGGTVNTGELFF; CDR3 DNA: TGTGCCAGCAGTAACACGGGAGGGACCGTGAACACCGGGGAGCTGTTTTTT; D gene: TRBD2; V gene: TRBV25-1; J gene: TRBJ2-2
CDR3 protein: CASSPSMAPLGGELFF; CDR3 DNA: TGTGCCAGCAGCCCAAGCATGGCTCCACTGGGCGGGGAGCTGTTTTTT; D gene: .; V gene: TRBV7-2; J gene: TRBJ2-2
CDR3 protein: CASSLGGPKDTQYF; CDR3 DNA: TGTGCCAGCAGCTTAGGGGGACCCAAGGATACGCAGTATTTT; D gene: .; V gene: TRBV7-2; J gene: TRBJ2-3
CDR3 protein: CACLLAGHTDTQYF; CDR3 DNA: TGTGCCTGTTTACTAGCGGGCCACACAGATACGCAGTATTTT; D gene: TRBD2; V gene: TRBV30; J gene: TRBJ2-3
CDR3 protein: CASSYRGNSPLHF; CDR3 DNA: TGTGCCAGCAGTTATCGGGGGAATTCACCCCTCCACTTT; D gene: .; V gene: TRBV27; J gene: TRBJ1-6
CDR3 protein: CASRGTVSYEQYF; CDR3 DNA: TGTGCCAGCAGGGGGACAGTCTCCTACGAGCAGTACTTC; D gene: TRBD1; V gene: TRBV28; J gene: TRBJ2-7
CDR3 protein: CSVARGQGPGELFF; CDR3 DNA: TGCAGCGTTGCCAGGGGGCAAGGGCCCGGGGAGCTGTTTTTT; D gene: TRBD1; V gene: TRBV29-1; J gene: TRBJ2-2
CDR3 protein: CASSQVGVPGDTQYF; CDR3 DNA: TGCGCCAGCAGCCAAGTGGGGGTCCCCGGAGATACGCAGTATTTT; D gene: .; V gene: TRBV4-1; J gene: TRBJ2-3
CDR3 protein: CASSAVTDTQYF; CDR3 DNA: TGTGCCAGCTCGGCAGTTACAGATACGCAGTATTTT; D gene: .; V gene: TRBV28; J gene: TRBJ2-3
CDR3 protein: CASSESRGLEQYF; CDR3 DNA: TGTGCCAGCAGTGAGAGTAGGGGGCTCGAGCAGTACTTC; D gene: TRBD1; V gene: TRBV6-1; J gene: TRBJ2-7
CDR3 protein: CASSPLSPGQGNGYTF; CDR3 DNA: TGTGCCAGCAGTCCCTTAAGCCCTGGCCAGGGAAATGGCTACACCTTC; D gene: .; V gene: TRBV2; J gene: TRBJ1-2
CDR3 protein: CASTPAGGPEQYF; CDR3 DNA: TGCGCCAGCACTCCAGCGGGAGGTCCCGAGCAGTACTTC; D gene: TRBD2; V gene: TRBV5-1; J gene: TRBJ2-7
CDR3 protein: CAWSLDKLIGYTF; CDR3 DNA: TGTGCCTGGAGTTTGGACAAACTTATCGGGTACACCTTC; D gene: .; V gene: TRBV30; J gene: TRBJ1-2
CDR3 protein: CASSPRDRARGVTYNEQFF; CDR3 DNA: TGTGCCAGCAGCCCCCGGGACAGGGCTCGGGGGGTAACCTACAATGAGCAGTTCTTC; D gene: TRBD1; V gene: TRBV7-8; J gene: TRBJ2-1
CDR3 protein: CASSSQQHYEQYF; CDR3 DNA: TGTGCCAGCAGCTCCCAGCAGCACTACGAGCAGTACTTC; D gene: .; V gene: TRBV7-2; J gene: TRBJ2-7
CDR3 protein: CASSFYGPDTQYF; CDR3 DNA: TGCGCCAGCAGCTTCTATGGCCCAGATACGCAGTATTTT; D gene: .; V gene: TRBV5-1; J gene: TRBJ2-3
CDR3 protein: CASSDPKRGSYGYTF; CDR3 DNA: TGTGCCAGCAGTGACCCTAAAAGGGGATCCTATGGCTACACCTTC; D gene: .; V gene: TRBV6-1; J gene: TRBJ1-2
CDR3 protein: CAWSDRPNEKLFF; CDR3 DNA: TGTGCCTGGAGTGACAGGCCGAATGAAAAACTGTTTTTT; D gene: .; V gene: TRBV30; J gene: TRBJ1-4